This entry lists 30 T cell receptor beta chains sequenced from one sample in a study of T-cell memory formation after mild COVID-19. TCRdb redid the calling of the 5' RACE reads with MiXCR, one entry per CDR3 protein. The table has fewer than 450,000 distinct CDR3 sequences, over 20% seen once; the top ten hold under 15%. Source material: PBMCs or a T cell subset sorted from them (not recorded which). The receptors derive from an adult woman who had mild COVID-19 (a few samples of this study predate the infection). Cell type and time point are not known.

The chain has TRBV7-9 and TRBJ2-1, with TRBD2 as a possible D gene (5 bases). Trimming took off 4 bases at V and 9 bases at J, with 19 bases between the two ends. The CDR3 length is 15 residues. Germline lookup yields CDR1 SEHNR and CDR2 FQNEAQ (reference sequence). CDR3 sequence (DNA): TGTGCCAGCAGCTCCGGCTCAGCATCTCGGGGTGAGCAGTTCTTC. Amino acid sequence: CASSSGSASRGEQFF.

The chain recombines TRBV20-1 with TRBJ1-4; 7 bases are a match to TRBD1. CDR1 and CDR2 (germline): DFQATT, SNEGSKA (reference sequence). V trimming: 5 bases; J trimming: 8 bases; junction bases outside the gene matches: 8. The CDR3 is 13 residues long. CDR3 nucleotide sequence: TGCAGTGCTGTCGACAGGGAGGGGGAAAAACTGTTTTTT. Its translation: CSAVDREGEKLFF.

This chain links TRBV5-1 with TRBJ1-2; the D gene is possibly TRBD1 (6 bases). The ends were cut back, 4 bases at V and 6 bases at J, with 13 bases in the middle. The CDR3 is 13 amino acids. CDR1 SGHRS and CDR2 YFSETQ come from the germline V gene. CDR3 bases: TGCGCCAGCAGCCAGTGGGACACCGATGGCTACACCTTC. Residues: CASSQWDTDGYTF.

The sample holds a few counts of this clonotype. The J gene is TRBJ2-4, the V gene TRBV6-5; tentatively, D is TRBD2 (5 bases). V lost 2 bases and J 6 bases, leaving 14 bases between the germline ends. The CDR3 is made up of 15 amino acids. Germline loops: CDR1 MNHEY, CDR2 SVGAGI. DNA of the CDR3: TGTGCCAGCAGTTACAACTACGGAGGTCGAAACATTCAGTACTTC. This encodes CASSYNYGGRNIQYF.

The count of this clonotype is one. The chain has TRBV4-3 and TRBJ2-1; D is unresolved. The CDR3 length is 14 residues. Between the trimmed V and J ends, which lost 5 bases and 2 bases, there was a span of 10 bases. Germline V gene lookup returns CDR1 LGHNA and CDR2 YSLEER. CDR3 amino acids: CASSGRGTYNEQFF. The CDR3 DNA sequence: TGCGCCAGCAGCGGTCGCGGAACCTACAATGAGCAGTTCTTC.

This clonotype was found a few times. The chain recombines TRBV6-2 or TRBV6-3 with TRBJ2-1, with unresolved D. Trimming took 0 bases from V and 1 from J, leaving 7 bases between them. This CDR3 has 15 amino acids. Per germline, CDR1 MNHEY and CDR2 SVGEGT. The CDR3 spells CASSYSTRSYNEQFF. CDR3 sequence (DNA): TGTGCCAGCAGTTACTCGACCCGGTCCTACAATGAGCAGTTCTTC.

This chain uses TRBV5-1 with TRBJ1-3; D remains unclear. The CDR3 loop spans 18 amino acids. The germline V gene has CDR1 SGHRS and CDR2 YFSETQ. Trimming took 1 base from V and 0 from J, leaving 17 bases between them. CDR3 nucleotide sequence: TGCGCCAGCAGCTTGAGTAACGGGTACTTTCGCTCTGGAAACACCATATATTTT. It is translated as CASSLSNGYFRSGNTIYF.

This chain's CDR3 is CASSEYSGGGYTF. The DNA for the CDR3 is TGTGCCAGCAGTGAATACTCAGGCGGGGGCTACACCTTC. This chain links TRBV25-1 with TRBJ1-2, with unresolved D. The V gene's germline CDR1 is MGHDK and CDR2 SYGVNS. This CDR3 spans 13 amino acids. V lost 0 bases and J lost 8, with 10 bases in between.

The sample holds a few counts of this clonotype. The genes are TRBV20-1 and TRBJ2-3, with 7 positions matching TRBD2. CDR3 length: 16 residues. In germline, CDR1 is DFQATT, CDR2 SNEGSKA (reference sequence). V lost 5 bases, J lost 4 bases, and 15 bases stayed unmatched. CDR3 sequence reads: CSAPGLGPHGSDTQYF. CDR3 DNA sequence: TGCAGTGCTCCCGGACTAGGACCACATGGGTCAGATACGCAGTATTTT.

A few counts support this clonotype. The gene calls are TRBV3-1 and TRBJ2-1; a possible D gene is TRBD1 (6 bases). V lost 5 bases to trimming and J lost 6 bases, with 11 bases between them. CDR1 and CDR2 from the germline V gene are LGHDT and YNNKEL (reference sequence). This CDR3 has 13 residues. This CDR3 is CASSKGQLNEQFF. CDR3 coding DNA: TGTGCCAGCAGCAAAGGACAGCTCAATGAGCAGTTCTTC.

This clonotype was seen a handful of times. The chain employs TRBV5-1 and TRBJ2-1; 8 bases are shared with TRBD2. The length of the CDR3 is 16 residues. The ends lost 4 bases at V and 3 bases at J; junction bases unmatched: 9. CDR1 and CDR2 (germline): SGHRS, YFSETQ. The CDR3 DNA reads as TGCGCCAGCAGCCCACTCACTAGCGGATTCTACAATGAGCAGTTCTTC. Its protein is CASSPLTSGFYNEQFF.

This clonotype has more than one count but fewer than ten. V gene TRBV5-6 combines with J gene TRBJ2-7; D gene unclear. The CDR3 extends over 13 amino acids. V lost 4 bases, J lost 0 bases, and 8 bases lay in between. Germline CDR1 and CDR2: SGHDT and YYEEEE. The CDR3 region is CASSLLASYEQYF. The CDR3 DNA reads TGTGCCAGCAGCCTGCTGGCCTCCTACGAGCAGTACTTC. Full variable domain (missing parts from reference TRBV5-6 and TRBJ2-7): DAGVTQSPTHLIKTRGQQVTLRCSPKSGHDTVSWYQQALGQGPQFIFQYYEEEERQRGNFPDRFSGHQFPNYSSELNVNALLLGDSALYLCASSLLASYEQYFGPGTRLTVT.

This clonotype showed up just once. V usage is TRBV7-2 and J usage is TRBJ2-1; 12 positions match TRBD2. The CDR3 totals 18 residues. V shed 3 bases and J 7 bases; nucleotides not matched to a gene: 13. CDR1 and CDR2 (germline): SGHTA, FQGNSA. CDR3 nucleotide sequence: TGTGCCAGCAGCTTTAGGACTAGCGGGGAGGATCTTTTTAATGAGCAGTTCTTC. Amino acids: CASSFRTSGEDLFNEQFF.

The rearrangement links TRBV11-2 to TRBJ2-2; D is undetermined. This CDR3 contains 16 residues. Looked up from germline, CDR1 is SGHAT and CDR2 is FQNNGV. V was trimmed by 1 base and J by 5 bases, leaving 14 bases between them. The CDR3 reads CASSLGINRRTGELFF. The CDR3 DNA is TGTGCCAGCAGCTTAGGCATTAACAGAAGAACCGGGGAGCTGTTTTTT.

The chain carries TRBV5-5 and TRBJ2-5; 10 nucleotides line up with TRBD2. With 3 bases clipped from V and 9 bases from J, the junction kept 23 bases outside the gene matches. This CDR3 contains 19 residues. The germline V gene encodes CDR1 SGHKS and CDR2 YYEKEE (reference sequence). DNA of the CDR3: TGTGCCAGCAGCTCACCAGTCCAAGTGACTAGCGGGCGCGGCGGGGCCCAGTACTTC. It translates to CASSSPVQVTSGRGGAQYF.

The chain links TRBV11-2 to TRBJ2-2, with D uncertain. This CDR3 has 13 residues. Trimming took off 1 base at V and 7 bases at J, with 7 bases between the two ends. Germline CDR1 reads SGHAT; CDR2 reads FQNNGV. The CDR3 sequence is CASSLGFLGELFF. For the CDR3, the DNA is TGTGCCAGCAGCTTAGGGTTTCTCGGGGAGCTGTTTTTT.

This clonotype has only a few counts. The V gene is TRBV4-3, the J gene TRBJ2-1, with 14 bases fitting TRBD2. Germline CDR1 reads LGHNA; CDR2 reads YSLEER. V lost 4 bases to trimming and J lost 7 bases; unmatched junction nucleotides: 6. This CDR3 is 16 amino acids long. The CDR3 loop reads CASSPGTSGSMNEQFF. In nucleotides, the CDR3 is TGCGCCAGCAGCCCAGGGACTAGCGGGAGCATGAATGAGCAGTTCTTC.

This clonotype has more than one count but fewer than ten. The V call is TRBV4-3, the J call TRBJ2-7; D is possibly TRBD1 (6 bases). The V end was cut by 4 bases, the J end by 0 bases, with 22 bases between. CDR1 is LGHNA and CDR2 is YSLEER in the germline V gene. This CDR3 region has 18 residues. The CDR3 DNA sequence: TGCGCCAGCAGCCTCTCACCACTCGGACAGACCAGCTCCTACGAGCAGTACTTC. Protein sequence: CASSLSPLGQTSSYEQYF.

The sample holds a few counts of this clonotype. V and J are TRBV7-9 and TRBJ2-7; 14 bases align to TRBD2. Losses at the gene ends were 4 bases for V and 0 bases for J; bases not matched to a gene: 5. The V gene's germline CDR1 is SEHNR and CDR2 FQNEAQ (reference sequence). The CDR3 is 17 residues long. CDR3 nucleotides: TGTGCCAGCAGCTCGGGACTAGCGGGAGTGTACTCCTACGAGCAGTACTTC. Translating it yields CASSSGLAGVYSYEQYF.

This clonotype was detected ten times or more. The V and J genes are TRBV10-3 and TRBJ2-7; D gene unclear. CDR1 ENHRY and CDR2 SYGVKD come from the germline V gene. The length of the CDR3 is 11 residues. Trimming cost V 4 bases and J 5 bases, with 6 bases left between them. In DNA form, the CDR3 reads TGTGCCATCAGTGTGGGTAACGAGCAGTACTTC. Translation: CAISVGNEQYF.

This chain joins TRBV24-1 and TRBJ2-3, with D possibly called TRBD1 or TRBD2 (5 bases each). The CDR3 extends over 15 amino acids. The germline CDR1 and CDR2 sequences are KGHDR and SFDVKD. The V and J ends lost 9 bases and 0 bases respectively, with 15 bases between them. The CDR3 region is CATQGGTASTDTQYF. As DNA, the CDR3 is TGTGCCACCCAGGGTGGGACCGCTAGCACAGATACGCAGTATTTT.

Only a few counts were recorded for this clonotype. This chain links TRBV9 with TRBJ2-2; D remains ambiguous. CDR1 is SGDLS and CDR2 is YYNGEE in the germline V gene. The CDR3 sequence is 12 residues long. V lost 0 bases and J lost 6, with 3 bases in between. This CDR3 reads CASSVVPGELFF. As DNA, the CDR3 is TGTGCCAGCAGCGTAGTCCCCGGGGAGCTGTTTTTT. The whole variable domain, remainder taken from reference TRBV9 and TRBJ2-2, is DSGVTQTPKHLITATGQRVTLRCSPRSGDLSVYWYQQSLDQGLQFLIQYYNGEERAKGNILERFSAQQFPDLHSELNLSSLELGDSALYFCASSVVPGELFFGEGSRLTVL.

This clonotype was seen a few times. The chain has TRBV5-1 and TRBJ2-6, with a tentative D call TRBD1 (6 bases). Per germline, CDR1 SGHRS and CDR2 YFSETQ. CDR3 size: 18 residues. Trimming shortened V by 4 bases and J by 0 bases, and 17 bases separated the two germline ends. Written as DNA, the CDR3 is TGCGCCAGCAGCACAGCCGGGACATCCTCCTCTGGGGCCAACGTCCTGACTTTC. Protein sequence: CASSTAGTSSSGANVLTF.

J is TRBJ2-7 and V is TRBV4-2; tentatively, D is TRBD2 (7 bases). The CDR3 is made up of 15 amino acids. Germline V CDR1 and CDR2: LGHNA, YNFKEQ. The V end lost 5 bases, the J end lost 2 bases, and 16 bases lay between the germline ends. DNA for the CDR3: TGTGCCAGCAGCAACCGTATAGGGGGGGCCTACGAGCAGTACTTC. Translating it yields CASSNRIGGAYEQYF.

This sequence joins TRBV5-1 and TRBJ2-3; 7 positions agree with TRBD1. Germline loops: CDR1 SGHRS, CDR2 YFSETQ. The CDR3 spans 13 residues. Germline trimming cut 5 bases from V and 3 bases from J; bases unmatched to any gene: 3. CDR3 bases: TGCGCCAGCAGAACGGACAGGACAGATACGCAGTATTTT. Translation gives CASRTDRTDTQYF.

Only a few counts were recorded for this clonotype. The V call is TRBV7-8, the J call TRBJ2-7, with D unresolved. Per the germline V gene, CDR1 is SGHVS and CDR2 is FQNEAQ. V was cut by 5 bases and J by 3 bases, with 8 bases left in between. This CDR3 is 12 amino acids long. In DNA form, the CDR3 reads TGTGCCAGCAGCACCTGGTTCTACGAGCAGTACTTC. Translated, it gives CASSTWFYEQYF.

The gene calls are TRBV12-3 or TRBV12-4 and TRBJ1-2; 8 nucleotides agree with TRBD1. CDR3 size: 15 residues. Germline trimming cut 8 bases from V and 4 bases from J; bases unmatched to any gene: 12. DNA of the CDR3: TGTGCCAGCTCAATAGGGCAGGGGGCCATCTATGGCTACACCTTC. Its protein is CASSIGQGAIYGYTF.

The chain has TRBV12-5 and TRBJ1-1, with 7 bases that match TRBD1. The junction had 9 bases not matched to a gene; V was cut back by 9 bases and J by 5 bases. The germline V gene encodes CDR1 LGHNT and CDR2 FRNRAP. This CDR3 spans 13 amino acids. CDR3 bases: TGTGCTAGCCGGACAGGCCCGGGAACTGAAGCTTTCTTT. Translating gives CASRTGPGTEAFF.

This clonotype came up many times. J is TRBJ2-7 and V is TRBV23-1, with D perhaps TRBD1 (6 bases). TRBV23-1 is an ORF for which the function is uncertain. The ends were cut back, 6 bases at V and 5 bases at J, with 14 bases in the middle. This CDR3 spans 13 amino acids. The CDR3 DNA is TGCGCCAGCAGCCACAGGGAATGCAACGAGCAGTACTTC. It specifies CASSHRECNEQYF.

V gene TRBV15 combines with J gene TRBJ2-7, with TRBD2 matching 9 bases. In germline, CDR1 is LNHNV, CDR2 YYDKDF (reference sequence). The V gene end was trimmed by 10 bases and the J gene end by 6 bases; junction bases not matched to a gene: 10. This CDR3 has 13 amino acids. The CDR3: CASGTSSSAEQYF. DNA of the CDR3: TGTGCCAGCGGGACTAGCTCCTCGGCCGAGCAGTACTTC.